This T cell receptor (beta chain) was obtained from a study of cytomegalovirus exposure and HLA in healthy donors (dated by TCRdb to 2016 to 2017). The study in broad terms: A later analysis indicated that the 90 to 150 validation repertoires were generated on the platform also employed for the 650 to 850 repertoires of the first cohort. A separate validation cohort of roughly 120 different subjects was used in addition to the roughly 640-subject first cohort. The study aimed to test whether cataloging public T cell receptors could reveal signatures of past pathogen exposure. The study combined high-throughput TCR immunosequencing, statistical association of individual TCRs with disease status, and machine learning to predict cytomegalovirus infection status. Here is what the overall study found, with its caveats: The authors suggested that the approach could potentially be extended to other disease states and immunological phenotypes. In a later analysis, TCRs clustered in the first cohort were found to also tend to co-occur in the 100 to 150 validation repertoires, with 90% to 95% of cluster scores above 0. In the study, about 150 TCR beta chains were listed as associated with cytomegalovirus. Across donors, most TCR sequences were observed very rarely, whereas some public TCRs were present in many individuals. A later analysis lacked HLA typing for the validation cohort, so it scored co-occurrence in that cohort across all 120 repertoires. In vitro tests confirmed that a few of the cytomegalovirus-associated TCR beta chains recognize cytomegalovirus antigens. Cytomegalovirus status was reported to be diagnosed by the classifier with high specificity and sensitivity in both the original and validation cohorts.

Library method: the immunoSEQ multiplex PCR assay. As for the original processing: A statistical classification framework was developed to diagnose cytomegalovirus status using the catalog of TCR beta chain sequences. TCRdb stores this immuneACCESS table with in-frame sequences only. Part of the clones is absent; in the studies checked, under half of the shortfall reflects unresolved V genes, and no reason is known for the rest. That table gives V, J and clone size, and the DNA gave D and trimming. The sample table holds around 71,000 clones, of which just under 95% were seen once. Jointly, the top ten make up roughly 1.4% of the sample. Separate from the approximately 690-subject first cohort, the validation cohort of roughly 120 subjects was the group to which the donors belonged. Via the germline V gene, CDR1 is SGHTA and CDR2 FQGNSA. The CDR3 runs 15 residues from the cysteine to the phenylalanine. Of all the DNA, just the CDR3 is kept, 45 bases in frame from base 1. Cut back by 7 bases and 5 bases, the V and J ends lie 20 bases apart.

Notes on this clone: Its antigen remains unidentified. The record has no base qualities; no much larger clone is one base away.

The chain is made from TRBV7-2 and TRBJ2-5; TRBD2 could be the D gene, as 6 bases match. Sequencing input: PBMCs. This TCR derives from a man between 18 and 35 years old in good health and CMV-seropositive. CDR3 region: CASTSSGRPDETQYF. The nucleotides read TGTGCCAGCACCTCGTCAGGGAGGCCGGACGAGACCCAGTACTTC.